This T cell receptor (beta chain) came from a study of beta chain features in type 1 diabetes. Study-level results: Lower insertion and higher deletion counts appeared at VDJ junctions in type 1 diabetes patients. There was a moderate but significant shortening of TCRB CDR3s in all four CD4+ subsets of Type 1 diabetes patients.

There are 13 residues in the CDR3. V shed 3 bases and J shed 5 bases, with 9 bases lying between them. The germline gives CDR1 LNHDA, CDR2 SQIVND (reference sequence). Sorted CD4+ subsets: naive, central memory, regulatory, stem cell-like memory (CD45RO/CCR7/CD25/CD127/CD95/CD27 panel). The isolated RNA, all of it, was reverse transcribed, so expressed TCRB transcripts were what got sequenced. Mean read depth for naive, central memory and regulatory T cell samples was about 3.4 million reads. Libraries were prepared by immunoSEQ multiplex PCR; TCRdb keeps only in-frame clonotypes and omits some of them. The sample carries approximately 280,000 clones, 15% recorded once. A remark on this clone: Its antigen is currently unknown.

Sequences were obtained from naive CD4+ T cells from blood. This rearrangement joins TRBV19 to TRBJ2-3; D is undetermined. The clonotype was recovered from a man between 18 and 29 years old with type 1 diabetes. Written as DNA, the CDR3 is TGTGCCAGTAGTATGGCCCGTCAAGATACGCAGTATTTT. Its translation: CASSMARQDTQYF.